This T cell receptor beta chain was recorded in a study of blood T cell repertoires in COVID-19. Study overall: COVID-19 samples from acute and convalescent phases originated in the United States, Italy and Spain.

Method: immunoSEQ multiplex PCR; TCRdb's copy keeps in-frame clones and lacks some. The sample includes fewer than 300,000 clones, 90% seen only once; the top ten take roughly 1.1%. Everyone who took part was roughly 18 to 89 years old, and they came from about two dozen US areas. Each recovered donor of Cohort 3 presented with two negative PCRs, clearance, or symptom resolution. CDR1 is KGHDR, CDR2 SFDVKD, per germline. The ends were cut back, 4 bases at V and 2 bases at J, with 10 bases in the middle. The length of the CDR3 is 14 residues. This TCR came from a young woman who had recovered from COVID-19. The rearrangement joins TRBV24-1 to TRBJ1-2, with a weak D call TRBD1 (5 bases). Sequences were obtained from PBMCs or T cells enriched from blood (not recorded which). This CDR3 reads CATSDMTDNYGYTF. The CDR3, as DNA: TGTGCCACCAGTGACATGACAGACAACTATGGCTACACCTTC.